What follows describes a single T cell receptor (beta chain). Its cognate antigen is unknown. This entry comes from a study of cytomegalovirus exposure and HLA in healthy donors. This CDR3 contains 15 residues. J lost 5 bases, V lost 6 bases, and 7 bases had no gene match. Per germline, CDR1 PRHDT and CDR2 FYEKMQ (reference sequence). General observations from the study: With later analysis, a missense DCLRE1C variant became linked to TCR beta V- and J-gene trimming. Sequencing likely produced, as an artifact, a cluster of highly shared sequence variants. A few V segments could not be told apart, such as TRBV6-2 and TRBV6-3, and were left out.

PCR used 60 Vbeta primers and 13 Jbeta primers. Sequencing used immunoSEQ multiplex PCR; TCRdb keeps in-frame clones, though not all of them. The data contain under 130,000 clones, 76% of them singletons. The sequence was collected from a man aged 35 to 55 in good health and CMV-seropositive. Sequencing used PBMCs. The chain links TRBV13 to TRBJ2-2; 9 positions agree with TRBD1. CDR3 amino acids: CASSSGTGSTGELFF. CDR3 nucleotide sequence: TGTGCCAGCAGTTCGGGGACAGGGTCTACCGGGGAGCTGTTTTTT.